Below are 14 T cell receptor beta chains sequenced from a single sample in a study of CD8 T cells in ankylosing spondylitis. From the 5' RACE reads, TCRdb called clonotypes with MiXCR, one entry per CDR3 protein. This table holds roughly 180,000 distinct CDR3 sequences, 9.8% found once. Source material: blood, either unsorted or a sorted T cell fraction (not recorded which). Receptors were obtained from a female donor with ankylosing spondylitis or in good health (not recorded which).

This clonotype has a count of ten or more. The rearrangement uses TRBV29-1 and TRBJ2-1, with D possibly TRBD2 on 6 matching bases. CDR1 SQVTM and CDR2 ANQGSEA come from the germline V gene. The CDR3 contains 13 residues. Trimming left V 3 bases short and J 7 bases short, with 13 bases between. Here the CDR3 DNA reads TGCAGCGTTGAGAGCGGTGGGGGGAATGAGCAGTTCTTC. Translating it yields CSVESGGGNEQFF.

J is TRBJ1-1 and V is TRBV12-3 or TRBV12-4, with D perhaps TRBD1 (5 bases). V was clipped by 6 bases and J by 2 bases, with 13 bases between them. The CDR3 is 14 residues long. CDR3 nucleotide sequence: TGTGCCAGCAGCCCAGGGTTCGGTAACACTGAAGCTTTCTTT. Its translation is CASSPGFGNTEAFF.

This clonotype was recorded many times. J is TRBJ2-7 and V is TRBV9; 11 bases match TRBD2. The V and J ends lost 0 bases and 1 base, in that order; junction bases with no gene match: 3. Germline CDR1 is SGDLS and CDR2 is YYNGEE. The CDR3 runs 16 residues. The CDR3: CASSVDGTSGSYEQYF. CDR3 coding DNA: TGTGCCAGCAGCGTAGACGGGACTAGCGGATCCTACGAGCAGTACTTC.

The CDR3 region is CASSLAGPPTDTQYF. The CDR3 region has the DNA TGCGCCAGCAGCTTGGCGGGTCCTCCCACAGATACGCAGTATTTT. The rearrangement uses TRBV5-1 and TRBJ2-3; no clear D gene. CDR3 length equals 15 residues. Germline CDR1 SGHRS, CDR2 YFSETQ. V lost 0 bases and J lost 2, with 10 bases in between.

The genes are TRBV9 and TRBJ1-2; D is unclear. The CDR3 consists of 17 residues. Germline V gene lookup returns CDR1 SGDLS and CDR2 YYNGEE. V lost 0 bases, J lost 8 bases, and 23 bases lay in between. The CDR3 nucleotides read TGTGCCAGCAGCGTAGATTCGGGGAGGGATGCGGCCAAGGGCTACACCTTC. Protein product: CASSVDSGRDAAKGYTF.

This clonotype was picked up a small number of times. The chain uses TRBV6-1 and TRBJ2-1; no firm D call. From germline, CDR1 is MNHNS and CDR2 SASEGT. The CDR3 extends over 14 amino acids. Trimming cost V 4 bases and J 3 bases, with 10 bases left between them. CDR3 sequence: CASSALGGYNEQFF. The DNA for the CDR3 is TGTGCCAGCAGTGCGCTGGGCGGCTACAATGAGCAGTTCTTC.

There are many counts of this clonotype. This rearrangement joins TRBV9 to TRBJ2-5; perhaps D is TRBD1 or TRBD2 (5 bases each). Germline CDR1 is SGDLS and CDR2 is YYNGEE. The V end lost 5 bases, the J end lost 3 bases, and 17 bases lay between the germline ends. This CDR3 contains 15 residues. CDR3 protein: CASSYGASGEETQYF. The CDR3 DNA sequence: TGTGCCAGCAGTTATGGGGCCAGCGGAGAAGAGACCCAGTACTTC.

This clonotype appeared a few times. V and J are TRBV2 and TRBJ2-3; TRBD1 is a possible D gene (6 bases). The germline gives CDR1 SNHLY, CDR2 FYNNEI. The CDR3 sequence is 14 residues long. With 10 bases removed from V and 3 bases from J, the gap between germline ends came to 17 bases. Here the CDR3 reads CATPPDRGTDTQYF. The CDR3 DNA sequence: TGTGCCACCCCCCCCGATAGGGGGACAGATACGCAGTATTTT.

The chain employs TRBV20-1 and TRBJ2-3, with TRBD2 matching 9 bases. The germline CDR1 and CDR2 sequences are DFQATT and SNEGSKA (reference sequence). The CDR3 runs to 17 residues. Trimming at V came to 0 bases and at J to 5 bases, leaving 12 bases not matched to a gene. The CDR3 DNA reads as TGCAGTGCTAGAGATCCCCGGGCTAGCGGGAAGGGAGATACGCAGTATTTT. This translates into CSARDPRASGKGDTQYF.

This clonotype has a count of ten or more. The chain joins TRBV7-9 to TRBJ2-5; no clear D. V gave up 1 base and J gave up 4 bases, with 10 bases separating them. The germline V gene encodes CDR1 SEHNR and CDR2 FQNEAQ (reference sequence). The CDR3 covers 14 residues. CDR3 in amino acids: CASSLGKMGETQYF. The CDR3 DNA reads TGTGCCAGCAGCTTAGGGAAGATGGGAGAGACCCAGTACTTC.

This clonotype occurred a few times. The rearrangement joins TRBV30 to TRBJ2-7; TRBD2 matches at 9 bases. V was pared by 2 bases and J by 5 bases, with 10 bases of the junction left unmatched. From germline, CDR1 is GTSNPN and CDR2 SVGIG (reference sequence). The CDR3 has 15 amino acids. DNA for the CDR3: TGTGCCTGGAGTCAAGGTAGCGGGAGATCAGACGAGCAGTACTTC. As protein: CAWSQGSGRSDEQYF.

Ten or more counts support this clonotype. The V gene is TRBV4-1, the J gene TRBJ2-7, with D tentatively TRBD1 (5 bases). This CDR3 has 15 amino acids. V gave up 0 bases and J gave up 3 bases, with 12 bases separating them. The germline V gene encodes CDR1 MGHRA and CDR2 YSYEKL. The DNA for the CDR3 is TGCGCCAGCAGCCAAGATCCAGGGAAAGGCTACGAGCAGTACTTC. Its protein product is CASSQDPGKGYEQYF.

The rearrangement uses TRBV30 and TRBJ2-3; 9 bases match TRBD2. Germline CDR1 is GTSNPN and CDR2 is SVGIG (reference sequence). The V segment lost 0 bases and the J segment 0 bases; nucleotides outside the gene matches: 4. The CDR3 spans 16 residues. The CDR3 loop reads CAWSVLTSGSTDTQYF. CDR3 in DNA: TGTGCCTGGAGTGTCCTGACTAGCGGTAGCACAGATACGCAGTATTTT.

J is TRBJ2-3 and V is TRBV20-1; maybe TRBD2 (5 bases). V was clipped by 2 bases and J by 6 bases, with 15 bases between them. There are 14 residues in the CDR3. CDR1 is DFQATT, CDR2 SNEGSKA, per germline (reference sequence). DNA for the CDR3: TGCAGTGCTAGACCCCTTCACCAGCGGGATACGCAGTATTTT. Protein product: CSARPLHQRDTQYF.